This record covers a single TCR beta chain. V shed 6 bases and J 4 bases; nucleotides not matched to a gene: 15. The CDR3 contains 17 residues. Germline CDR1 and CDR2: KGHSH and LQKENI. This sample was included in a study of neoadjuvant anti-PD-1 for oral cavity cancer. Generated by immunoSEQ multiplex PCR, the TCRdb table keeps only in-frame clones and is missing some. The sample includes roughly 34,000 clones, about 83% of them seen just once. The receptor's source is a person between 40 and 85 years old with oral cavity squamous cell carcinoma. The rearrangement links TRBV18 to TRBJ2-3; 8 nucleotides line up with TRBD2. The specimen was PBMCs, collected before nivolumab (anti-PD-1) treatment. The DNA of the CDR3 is TGTGCCAGCTCGGTCCCCCCCGGGGGGGCGCGTCCAGATACGCAGTATTTT. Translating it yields CASSVPPGGARPDTQYF.